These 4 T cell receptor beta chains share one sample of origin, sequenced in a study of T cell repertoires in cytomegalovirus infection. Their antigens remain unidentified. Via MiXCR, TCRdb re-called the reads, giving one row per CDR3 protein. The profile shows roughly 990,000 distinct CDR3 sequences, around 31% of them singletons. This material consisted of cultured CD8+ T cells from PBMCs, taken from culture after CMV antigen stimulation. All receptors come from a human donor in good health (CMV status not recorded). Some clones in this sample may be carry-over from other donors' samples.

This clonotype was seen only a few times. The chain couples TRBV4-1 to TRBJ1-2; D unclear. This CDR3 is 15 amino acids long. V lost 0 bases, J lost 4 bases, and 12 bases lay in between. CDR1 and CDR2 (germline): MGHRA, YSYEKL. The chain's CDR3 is CASSQEGRGVYGYTF. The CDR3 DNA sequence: TGCGCCAGCAGCCAAGAAGGGAGAGGTGTCTATGGCTACACCTTC.

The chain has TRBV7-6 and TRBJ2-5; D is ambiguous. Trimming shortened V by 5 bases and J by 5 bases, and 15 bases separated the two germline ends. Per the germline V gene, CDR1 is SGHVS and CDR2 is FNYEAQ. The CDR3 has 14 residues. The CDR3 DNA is TGTGCCAGCAGCCCGCCCCGTTTTCCGGAGACCCAGTACTTC. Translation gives CASSPPRFPETQYF.

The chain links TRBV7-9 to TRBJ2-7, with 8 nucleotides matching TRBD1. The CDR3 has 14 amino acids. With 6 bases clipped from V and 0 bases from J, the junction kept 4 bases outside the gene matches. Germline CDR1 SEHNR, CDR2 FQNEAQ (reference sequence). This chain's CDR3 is CASRSGQGSYEQYF. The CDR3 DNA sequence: TGTGCCAGCAGATCAGGACAGGGCTCCTACGAGCAGTACTTC.

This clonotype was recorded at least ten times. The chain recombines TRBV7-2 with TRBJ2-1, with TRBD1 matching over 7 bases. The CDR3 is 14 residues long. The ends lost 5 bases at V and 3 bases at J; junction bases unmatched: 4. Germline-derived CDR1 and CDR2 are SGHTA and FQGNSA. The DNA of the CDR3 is TGTGCCAGCAGCACCGGGACAGACTACAATGAGCAGTTCTTC. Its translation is CASSTGTDYNEQFF. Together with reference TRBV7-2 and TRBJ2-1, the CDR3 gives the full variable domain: GAGVSQSPSNKVTEKGKDVELRCDPISGHTALYWYRQSLGQGLEFLIYFQGNSAPDKSGLPSDRFSAERTGGSVSTLTIQRTQQEDSAVYLCASSTGTDYNEQFFGPGTRLTVL.